This record concerns one TCR beta chain sequence. These data are taken from a study of blood T cell repertoires in COVID-19. This CDR3 region has 15 residues. The germline V and J ends were trimmed by 2 bases and 0 bases, with 8 bases remaining between them. Looked up from germline, CDR1 is LGHNA and CDR2 is YNFKEQ. In the study's own analysis: Estimation of nucleated cell counts was performed using reference gene primer amplification. The protocol was immunoSEQ multiplex PCR, while the TCRdb copy is restricted to in-frame clones and leaves out a portion. V and J calls plus clone size are reproduced from that table; the DNA served to infer D and trimming. The sample holds approximately 210,000 clones, under 90% seen once.

V gene TRBV4-2 combines with J gene TRBJ1-3; the D is unclear. The source of this sequence is a man in his fifties with COVID-19, enrolled during active disease. Specimen: peripheral blood. The CDR3 nucleotides are TGTGCCAGCAGCCAAACTCCGAGCTCTGGAAACACCATATATTTT. Translated: CASSQTPSSGNTIYF.